This T cell receptor beta chain was identified during a study of cytomegalovirus exposure and HLA in healthy donors. Study-wide results and limits: Highly shared sequence variants in one cluster were likely a sequencing artifact. What a later analysis reportedly showed was that an Asian-associated ancestry cluster had fewer N-insertions than the approximately 700-donor mean.

Trimming took 0 bases from V and 8 from J, leaving 10 bases between them. The CDR3 extends over 13 amino acids. Germline CDR1 reads SGHTA; CDR2 reads FQGNSA. Whereas donors were nominally healthy upon sampling, unrecorded immune exposures were probable. A word on this clone: The target antigen is unknown.

Both 60 Vbeta primers and 13 Jbeta primers went into the PCR. Sequencing was performed with immunoSEQ multiplex PCR; in TCRdb, only in-frame clones are kept and a portion is missing. The sample carries approximately 160,000 clones, about three quarters recorded once. The chain combines TRBV7-2 with TRBJ1-2; D gene ambiguous. The source of this sequence is a woman in her fifties or sixties in good health and CMV-seropositive. Sequenced sample: PBMCs. In DNA form, the CDR3 reads TGTGCCAGCAGCTTAGCCGGAGTGAGGGGCTACACCTTC. It encodes CASSLAGVRGYTF.